The text below deals with one T cell receptor (beta chain). The data derive from a study of blood T cell repertoires in COVID-19. About the research overall: Sample material is recorded as cDNA or gDNA derived from T cells, B-cell-depleted T cells, or PBMCs.

In the study's own analysis: Reference gene primer amplification in the assay estimated nucleated cell counts. The table came from immunoSEQ multiplex PCR; TCRdb's copy has only in-frame clones and leaves some out. V, J and clone size were drawn from that table, and D and trimming were deduced from the DNA. The sample records about 280,000 clones, around 88% being singletons. This TCR was sampled from a woman aged 25 to 39 who had recovered from COVID-19. The sample consisted of peripheral blood.

The CDR3 DNA reads TGTGCCAGCAGCCCAGCTCGCGGGACGAACACCGGGGAGCTGTTTTTT. This translates into CASSPARGTNTGELFF. The genes are TRBV13 and TRBJ2-2; perhaps TRBD2 as D (6 bases). The CDR3 spans 16 residues. Between the trimmed V and J ends, which lost 5 bases and 0 bases, there was a span of 13 bases. CDR1 PRHDT and CDR2 FYEKMQ come from the germline V gene (reference sequence).